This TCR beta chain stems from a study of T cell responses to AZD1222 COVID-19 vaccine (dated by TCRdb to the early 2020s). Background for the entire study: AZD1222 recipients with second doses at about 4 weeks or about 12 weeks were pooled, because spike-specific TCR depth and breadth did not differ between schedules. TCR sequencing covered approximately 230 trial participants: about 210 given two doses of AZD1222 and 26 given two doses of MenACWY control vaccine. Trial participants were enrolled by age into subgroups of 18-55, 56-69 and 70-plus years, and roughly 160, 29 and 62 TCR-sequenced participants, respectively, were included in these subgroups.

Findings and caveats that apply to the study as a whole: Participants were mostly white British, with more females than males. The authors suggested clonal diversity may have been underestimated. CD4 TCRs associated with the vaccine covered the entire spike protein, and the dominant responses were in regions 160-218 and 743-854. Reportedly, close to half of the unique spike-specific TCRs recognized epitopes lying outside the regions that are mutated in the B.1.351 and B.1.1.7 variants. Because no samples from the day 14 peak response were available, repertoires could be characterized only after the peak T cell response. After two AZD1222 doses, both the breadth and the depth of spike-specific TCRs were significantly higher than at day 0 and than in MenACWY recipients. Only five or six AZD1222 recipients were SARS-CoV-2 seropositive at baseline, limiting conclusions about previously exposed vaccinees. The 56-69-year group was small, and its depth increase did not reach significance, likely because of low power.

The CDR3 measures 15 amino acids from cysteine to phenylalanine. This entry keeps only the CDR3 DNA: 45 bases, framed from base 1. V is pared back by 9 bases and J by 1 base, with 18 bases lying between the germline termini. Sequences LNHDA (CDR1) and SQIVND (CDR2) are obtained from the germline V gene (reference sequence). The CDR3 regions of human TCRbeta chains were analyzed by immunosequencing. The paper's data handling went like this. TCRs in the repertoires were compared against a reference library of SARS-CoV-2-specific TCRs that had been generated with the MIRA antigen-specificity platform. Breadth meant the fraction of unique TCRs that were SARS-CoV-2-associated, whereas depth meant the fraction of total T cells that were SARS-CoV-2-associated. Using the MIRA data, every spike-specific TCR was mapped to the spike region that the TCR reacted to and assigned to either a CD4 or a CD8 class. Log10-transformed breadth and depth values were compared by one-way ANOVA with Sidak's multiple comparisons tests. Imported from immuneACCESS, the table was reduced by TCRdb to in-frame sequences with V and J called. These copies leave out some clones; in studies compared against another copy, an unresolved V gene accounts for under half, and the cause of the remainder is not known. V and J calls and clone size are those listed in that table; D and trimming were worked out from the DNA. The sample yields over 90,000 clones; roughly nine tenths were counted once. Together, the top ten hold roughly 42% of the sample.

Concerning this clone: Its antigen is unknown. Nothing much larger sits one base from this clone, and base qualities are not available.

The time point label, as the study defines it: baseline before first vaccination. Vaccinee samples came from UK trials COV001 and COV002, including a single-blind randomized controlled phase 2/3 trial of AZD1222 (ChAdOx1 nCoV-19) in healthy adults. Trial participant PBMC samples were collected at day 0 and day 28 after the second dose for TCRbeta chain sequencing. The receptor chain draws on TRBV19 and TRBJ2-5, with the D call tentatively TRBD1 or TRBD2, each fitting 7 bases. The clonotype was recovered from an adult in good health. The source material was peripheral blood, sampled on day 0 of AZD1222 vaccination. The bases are TGTGCCAGACCACTAGCGCGGGACAGCCAAGAGACCCAGTACTTC. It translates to CARPLARDSQETQYF.